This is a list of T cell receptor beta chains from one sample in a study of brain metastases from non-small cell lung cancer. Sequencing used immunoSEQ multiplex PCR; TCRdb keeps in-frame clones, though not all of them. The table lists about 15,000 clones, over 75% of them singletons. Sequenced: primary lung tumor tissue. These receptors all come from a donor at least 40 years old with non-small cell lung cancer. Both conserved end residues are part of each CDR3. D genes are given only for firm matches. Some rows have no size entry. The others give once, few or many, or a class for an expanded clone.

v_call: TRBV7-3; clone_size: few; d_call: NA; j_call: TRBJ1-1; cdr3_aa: CASSLRGDGTEAFF
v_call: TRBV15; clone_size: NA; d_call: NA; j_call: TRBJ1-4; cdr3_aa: CATSSRGSSEKLFF
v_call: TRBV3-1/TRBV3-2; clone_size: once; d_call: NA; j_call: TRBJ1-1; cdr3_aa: CASSQVSGTGAFF
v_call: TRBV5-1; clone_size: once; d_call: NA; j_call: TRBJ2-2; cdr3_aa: CASRAASLNTGELFF
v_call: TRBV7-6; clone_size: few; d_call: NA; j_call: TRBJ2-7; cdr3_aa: CASSLGSAGDFYEQYF
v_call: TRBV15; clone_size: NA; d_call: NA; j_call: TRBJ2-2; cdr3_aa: CATSRPSSWVNTGELFF
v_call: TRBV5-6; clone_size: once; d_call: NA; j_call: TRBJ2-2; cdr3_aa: CASSPWGRVSTGELFF
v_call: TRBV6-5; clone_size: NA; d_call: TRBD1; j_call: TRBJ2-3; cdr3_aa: CASSWTGPSTDTQYF
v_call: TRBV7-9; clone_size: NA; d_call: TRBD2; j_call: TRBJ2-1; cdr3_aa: CASSYRTSGRNEQFF
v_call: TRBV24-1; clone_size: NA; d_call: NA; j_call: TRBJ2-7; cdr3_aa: CATSDLGGAQYF
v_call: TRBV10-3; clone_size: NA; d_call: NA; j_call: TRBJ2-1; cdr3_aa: CAISDRRRSSYNEQFF
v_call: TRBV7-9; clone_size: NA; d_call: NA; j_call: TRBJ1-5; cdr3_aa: CASSLGVYSNQPQHF
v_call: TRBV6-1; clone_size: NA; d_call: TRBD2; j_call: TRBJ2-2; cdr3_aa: CASSALAGGSYTGELFF
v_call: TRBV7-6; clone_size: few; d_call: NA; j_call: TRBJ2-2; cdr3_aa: CASSSNPGTGSGELFF
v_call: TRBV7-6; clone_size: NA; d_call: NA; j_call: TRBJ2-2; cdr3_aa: CASSLRGSRGTTGELFF
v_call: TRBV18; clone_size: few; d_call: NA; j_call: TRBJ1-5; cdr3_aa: CASSPGEGQPQHF
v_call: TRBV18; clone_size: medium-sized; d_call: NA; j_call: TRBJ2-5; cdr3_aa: CASSPLSSSETQYF
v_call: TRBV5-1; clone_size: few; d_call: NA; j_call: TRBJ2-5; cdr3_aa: CASSETRARETQYF
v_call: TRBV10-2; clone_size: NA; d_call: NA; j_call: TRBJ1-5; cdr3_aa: CASKGRGHQPQHF
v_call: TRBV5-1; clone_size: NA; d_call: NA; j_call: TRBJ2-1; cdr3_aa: CASSLNGYTYNEQFF
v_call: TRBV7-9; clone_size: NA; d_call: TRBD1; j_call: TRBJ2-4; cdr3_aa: CASSRQGMENIQYF
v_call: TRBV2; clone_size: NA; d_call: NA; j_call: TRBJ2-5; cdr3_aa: CASSQGRLETQYF
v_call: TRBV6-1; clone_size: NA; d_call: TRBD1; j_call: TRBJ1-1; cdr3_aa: CASSERRVTAGGLNTEAFF
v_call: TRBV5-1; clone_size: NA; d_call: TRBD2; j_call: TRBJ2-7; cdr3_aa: CASSWTSLSYEQYF
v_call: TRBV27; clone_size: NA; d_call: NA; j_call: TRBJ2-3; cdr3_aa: CASSLRHTSTDTQYF
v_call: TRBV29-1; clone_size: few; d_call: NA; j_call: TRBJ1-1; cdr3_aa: CSVRVEGTEAFF
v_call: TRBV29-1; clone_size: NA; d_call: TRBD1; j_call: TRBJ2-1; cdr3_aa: CSGRQGWENEQFF
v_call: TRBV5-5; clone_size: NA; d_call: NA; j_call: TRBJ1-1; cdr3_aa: CASSPSKLGMNTEAFF
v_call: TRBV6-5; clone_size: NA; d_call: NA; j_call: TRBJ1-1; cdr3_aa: CASSYSGGAERTEAFF
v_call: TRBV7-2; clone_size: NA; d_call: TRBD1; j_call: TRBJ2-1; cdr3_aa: CASSFRDRNEQFF
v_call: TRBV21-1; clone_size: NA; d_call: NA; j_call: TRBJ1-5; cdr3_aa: CASSRDQRGHNQPQHF
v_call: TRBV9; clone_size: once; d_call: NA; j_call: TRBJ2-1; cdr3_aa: CASSVQGFINNEQFF
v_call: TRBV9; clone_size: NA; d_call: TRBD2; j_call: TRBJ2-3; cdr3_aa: CASTVTSGGPTDTQYF
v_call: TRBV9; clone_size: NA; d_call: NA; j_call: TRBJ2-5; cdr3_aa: CASSVEGLRETQYF
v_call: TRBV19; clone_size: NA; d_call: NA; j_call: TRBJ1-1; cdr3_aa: CASSEDRLNTEAFF
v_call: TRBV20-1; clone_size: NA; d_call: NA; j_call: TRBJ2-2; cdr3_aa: CSASEGGGELFF
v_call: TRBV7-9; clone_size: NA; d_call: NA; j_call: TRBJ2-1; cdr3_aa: CASSLTVPARRSYNEQFF
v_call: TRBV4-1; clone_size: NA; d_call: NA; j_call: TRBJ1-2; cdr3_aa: CASSQYRQAYGYTF
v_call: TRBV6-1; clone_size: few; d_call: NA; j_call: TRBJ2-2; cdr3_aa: CASSGSPTLNTGELFF
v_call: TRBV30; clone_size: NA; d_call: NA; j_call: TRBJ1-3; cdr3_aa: CAWSFGGTGGNTIYF
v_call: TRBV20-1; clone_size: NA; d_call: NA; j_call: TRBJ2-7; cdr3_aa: CSAPDYREQYF
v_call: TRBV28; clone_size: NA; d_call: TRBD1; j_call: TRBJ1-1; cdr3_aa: CASSLTGEKNTEAFF
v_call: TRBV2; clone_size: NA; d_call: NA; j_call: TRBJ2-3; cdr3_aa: CASSEFADTQYF
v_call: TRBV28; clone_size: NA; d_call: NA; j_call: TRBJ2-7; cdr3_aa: CASQGTYEQYF
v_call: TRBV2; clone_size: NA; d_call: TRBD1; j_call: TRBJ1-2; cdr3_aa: CASSETGQGRGYTF
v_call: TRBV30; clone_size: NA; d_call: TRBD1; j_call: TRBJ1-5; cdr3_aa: CAWSGQGKGPQHF
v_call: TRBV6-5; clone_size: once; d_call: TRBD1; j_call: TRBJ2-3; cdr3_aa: CASSDRGSSTDTQYF
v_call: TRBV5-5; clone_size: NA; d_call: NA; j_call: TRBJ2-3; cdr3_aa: CASSLWEGTDTQYF
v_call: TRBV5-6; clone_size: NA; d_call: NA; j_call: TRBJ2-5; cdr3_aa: CASSLRGYQETQYF
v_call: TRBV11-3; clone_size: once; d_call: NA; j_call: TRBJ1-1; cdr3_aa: CASSYLSSTEAFF
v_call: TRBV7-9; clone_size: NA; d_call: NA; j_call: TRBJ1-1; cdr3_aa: CASSLRELNEAFF
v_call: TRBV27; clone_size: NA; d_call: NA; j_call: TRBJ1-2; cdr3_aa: CASSLGSGIYGYTF
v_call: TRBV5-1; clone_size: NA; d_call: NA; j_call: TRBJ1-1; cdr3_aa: CVSSLLKGGTEAFF